This T cell receptor beta chain was sequenced in a study of patients and donors after allogeneic stem cell transplantation. TCRdb analysed the RT-PCR reads with MiXCR anew, one entry per CDR3 protein. In the table there are over 130,000 distinct CDR3 sequences, about a third of which are singletons. Trimming took 4 bases from V and 7 from J, leaving 21 bases between them. Germline V gives CDR1 SGHRS, CDR2 YFSETQ. CDR3 size: 15 residues. The chain uses TRBV5-1 and TRBJ2-7; D may match TRBD1 or TRBD2 (5 bases each). Source material: blood, either unsorted or a sorted T cell fraction (not recorded which). The sequence derives from a human donor who was either an allogeneic HSCT recipient or a stem cell or donor lymphocyte infusion donor (not recorded which). It is not recorded whose cells these are; they may come from a transplant donor. Here the CDR3 reads CASSRTGTPEEEQYV. CDR3 DNA sequence: TGCGCCAGCAGCAGAACCGGGACCCCGGAGGAAGAGCAGTACGTC.